The clone carrying this TCR beta chain was recorded at least ten times. Its antigen remains unidentified. The data were taken from a study of neurological immune-mediated disorders. General observations from the study: TCR clonal expansion peaked in HTLV-1-associated myelopathy patients and was lowest in multiple sclerosis patients.

There are 14 residues in the CDR3. Germline CDR1 SEHNR, CDR2 FQNEAQ (reference sequence). V was trimmed by 1 base and J by 1 base, leaving 7 bases between them. Over 170 million TCR-beta sequences from 15-18 subjects came out of each sequencing run. TCRdb recomputed calls from the 5' RACE reads with MiXCR, one row per CDR3 protein. This sample has 50,000 or so distinct CDR3 sequences, with over 20% found just once. The origin of this receptor is a woman in her 70s in good health. The V call is TRBV7-9, the J call TRBJ1-1; no clear D gene. The sample was PBMCs. In DNA, the CDR3 is TGTGCCAGCAGCTTAGTCGAAGGGAACACTGAAGCTTTCTTT. This sequence encodes CASSLVEGNTEAFF.